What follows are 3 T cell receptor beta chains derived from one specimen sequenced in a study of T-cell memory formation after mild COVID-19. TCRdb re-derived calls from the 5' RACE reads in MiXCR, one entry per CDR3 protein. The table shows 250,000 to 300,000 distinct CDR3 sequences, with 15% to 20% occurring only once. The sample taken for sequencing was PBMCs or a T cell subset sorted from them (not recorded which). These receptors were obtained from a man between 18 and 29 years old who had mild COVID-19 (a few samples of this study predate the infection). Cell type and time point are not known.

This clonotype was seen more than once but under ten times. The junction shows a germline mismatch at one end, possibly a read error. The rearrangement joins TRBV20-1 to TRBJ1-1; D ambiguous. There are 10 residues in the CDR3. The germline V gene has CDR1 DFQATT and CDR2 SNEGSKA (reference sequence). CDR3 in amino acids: CSARRTEDFF. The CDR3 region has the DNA TGCAGTGCTAGGCGGACTGAAGATTTCTTT.

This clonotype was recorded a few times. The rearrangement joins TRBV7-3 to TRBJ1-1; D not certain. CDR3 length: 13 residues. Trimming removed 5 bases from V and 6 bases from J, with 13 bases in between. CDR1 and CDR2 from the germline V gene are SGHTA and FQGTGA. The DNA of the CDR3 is TGTGCCAGCAGCCAGGTCAGCCGAGCTGAAGCTTTCTTT. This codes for CASSQVSRAEAFF. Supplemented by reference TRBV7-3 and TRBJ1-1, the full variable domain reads GAGVSQTPSNKVTEKGKYVELRCDPISGHTALYWYRQSLGQGPEFLIYFQGTGAADDSGLPNDRFFAVRPEGSVSTLKIQRTERGDSAVYLCASSQVSRAEAFFGQGTRLTVV.

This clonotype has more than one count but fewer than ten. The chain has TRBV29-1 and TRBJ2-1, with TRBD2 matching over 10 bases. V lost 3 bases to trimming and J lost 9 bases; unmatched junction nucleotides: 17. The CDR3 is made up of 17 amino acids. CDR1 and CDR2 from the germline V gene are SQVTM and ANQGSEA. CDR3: CSVEGAGGRISGGEQFF. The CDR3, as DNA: TGCAGCGTTGAGGGAGCGGGGGGGCGGATTAGTGGTGGTGAGCAGTTCTTC.